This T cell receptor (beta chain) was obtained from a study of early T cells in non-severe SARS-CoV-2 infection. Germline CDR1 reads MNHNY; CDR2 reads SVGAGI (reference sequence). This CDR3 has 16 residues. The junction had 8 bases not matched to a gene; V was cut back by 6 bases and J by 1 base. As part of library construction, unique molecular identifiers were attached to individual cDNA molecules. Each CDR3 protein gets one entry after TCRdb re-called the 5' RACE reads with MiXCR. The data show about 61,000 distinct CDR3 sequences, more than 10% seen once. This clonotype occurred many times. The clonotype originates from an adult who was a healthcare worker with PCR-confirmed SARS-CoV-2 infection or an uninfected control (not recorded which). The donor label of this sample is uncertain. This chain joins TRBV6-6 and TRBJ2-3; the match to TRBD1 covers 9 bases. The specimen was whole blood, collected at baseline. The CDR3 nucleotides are TGTGCCAGCAGGCTACAGGGGGCGCGGGGCACAGATACGCAGTATTTT. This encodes CASRLQGARGTDTQYF.